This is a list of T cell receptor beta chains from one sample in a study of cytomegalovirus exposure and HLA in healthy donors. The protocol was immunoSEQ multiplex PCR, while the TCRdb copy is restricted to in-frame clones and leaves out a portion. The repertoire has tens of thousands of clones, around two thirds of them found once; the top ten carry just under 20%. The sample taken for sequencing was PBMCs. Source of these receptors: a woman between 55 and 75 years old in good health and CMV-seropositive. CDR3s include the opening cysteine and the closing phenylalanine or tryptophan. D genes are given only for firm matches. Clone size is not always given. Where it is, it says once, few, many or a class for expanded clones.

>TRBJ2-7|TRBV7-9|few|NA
CASSPTGRGEQYF
TGTGCTAGCAGCCCAACGGGTCGAGGCGAGCAGTACTTC
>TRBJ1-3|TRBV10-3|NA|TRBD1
CAISETTTGRNTIYF
TGTGCCATCAGTGAGACCACGACAGGGAGGAACACCATATATTTT
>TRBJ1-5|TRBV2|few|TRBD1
CASSRGLGQPQHF
TGTGCCAGCAGCAGGGGGCTAGGTCAGCCCCAGCATTTT
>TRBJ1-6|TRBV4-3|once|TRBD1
CASSQGGQINSPLHF
TGCGCCAGCAGCCAAGGGGGACAGATTAATTCACCCCTCCACTTT
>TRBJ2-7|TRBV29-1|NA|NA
CSDMTGSSYEQYF
TGCAGCGATATGACCGGGTCTTCCTACGAGCAGTACTTC
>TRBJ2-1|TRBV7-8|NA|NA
CASSLAWRGPYNEQFF
TGTGCCAGCAGCTTAGCGTGGCGGGGGCCCTACAATGAGCAGTTCTTC
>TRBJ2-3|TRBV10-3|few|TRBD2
CAISEISGGPTTDTQYF
TGTGCCATCAGTGAGATTAGCGGGGGCCCTACCACAGATACGCAGTATTTT
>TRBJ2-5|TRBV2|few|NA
CASSEGRETQYF
TGTGCCAGCAGTGAAGGTCGAGAGACCCAGTACTTC
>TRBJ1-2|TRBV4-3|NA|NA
CASSRDLFGAGISRGYTF
TGCGCCAGCAGCCGAGACTTGTTTGGGGCAGGCATCTCCCGGGGCTACACCTTC
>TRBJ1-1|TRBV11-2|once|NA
CASSPTAGGTEAFF
TGTGCCAGCAGCCCAACCGCGGGGGGCACTGAAGCTTTCTTT
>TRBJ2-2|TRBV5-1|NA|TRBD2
CASSFGLAGALTGELFF
TGCGCCAGCAGCTTCGGACTAGCGGGGGCTCTCACCGGGGAGCTGTTTTTT
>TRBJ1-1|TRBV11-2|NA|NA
CASSSSGGPGTEAFF
TGTGCCAGCAGCTCTAGTGGAGGGCCGGGCACTGAAGCTTTCTTT
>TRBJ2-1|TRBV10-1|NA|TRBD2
CASSVAGGLAEQFF
TGCGCCAGCAGTGTAGCGGGGGGCCTAGCTGAGCAGTTCTTC
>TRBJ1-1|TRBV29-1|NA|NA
CSAEGGTVNTEAFF
TGCAGCGCCGAGGGCGGGACCGTGAACACTGAAGCTTTCTTT
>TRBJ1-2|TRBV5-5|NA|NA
CASSLSQYGYTF
TGTGCCAGCAGCTTAAGTCAGTATGGCTACACCTTC
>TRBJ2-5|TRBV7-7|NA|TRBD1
CASSKGQGSQETQYF
TGTGCCAGCAGCAAGGGACAGGGGAGCCAAGAGACCCAGTACTTC
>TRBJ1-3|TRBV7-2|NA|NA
CASSLSQGTGNTIYF
TGTGCCAGCAGCTTAAGTCAGGGTACTGGAAACACCATATATTTT
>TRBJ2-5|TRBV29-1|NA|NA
CSVAQTGRAAGGPGSQYF
TGCAGCGTCGCCCAGACAGGGAGGGCGGCGGGGGGCCCCGGATCCCAGTACTTC
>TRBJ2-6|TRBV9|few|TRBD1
CASSRGQTNGANVLTF
TGTGCCAGCAGCAGGGGACAGACAAACGGGGCCAACGTCCTGACTTTC
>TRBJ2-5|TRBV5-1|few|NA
CASSLGGQLQETQYF
TGCGCCAGCAGCTTGGGGGGCCAGCTGCAAGAGACCCAGTACTTC
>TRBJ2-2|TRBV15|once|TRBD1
CATSRAQGANTGELFF
TGTGCCACCAGCAGAGCCCAGGGGGCGAACACCGGGGAGCTGTTTTTT
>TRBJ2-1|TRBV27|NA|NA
CASSLASVHEQFF
TGTGCCAGCAGTTTAGCGTCGGTCCATGAGCAGTTCTTC
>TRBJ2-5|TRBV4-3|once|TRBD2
CASSQDVLAGGRGETQYF
TGCGCCAGCAGCCAAGACGTACTAGCGGGGGGCCGGGGGGAGACCCAGTACTTC
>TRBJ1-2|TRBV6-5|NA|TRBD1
CASSYGQGDGYTF
TGTGCCAGCAGTTACGGCCAGGGGGATGGCTACACCTTC